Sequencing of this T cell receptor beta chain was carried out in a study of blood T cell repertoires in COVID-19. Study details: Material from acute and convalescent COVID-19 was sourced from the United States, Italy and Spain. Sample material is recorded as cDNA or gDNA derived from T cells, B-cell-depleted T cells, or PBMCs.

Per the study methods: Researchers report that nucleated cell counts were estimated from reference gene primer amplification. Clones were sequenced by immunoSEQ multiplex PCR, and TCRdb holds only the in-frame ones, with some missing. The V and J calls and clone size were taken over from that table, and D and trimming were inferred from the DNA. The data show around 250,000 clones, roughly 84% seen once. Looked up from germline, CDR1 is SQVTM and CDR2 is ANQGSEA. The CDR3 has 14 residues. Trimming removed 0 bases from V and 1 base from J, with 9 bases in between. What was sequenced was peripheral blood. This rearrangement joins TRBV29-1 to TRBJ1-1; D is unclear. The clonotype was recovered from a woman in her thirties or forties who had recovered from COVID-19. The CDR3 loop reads CSVEDQARNTEAFF. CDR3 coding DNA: TGCAGCGTTGAAGATCAGGCAAGGAACACTGAAGCTTTCTTT. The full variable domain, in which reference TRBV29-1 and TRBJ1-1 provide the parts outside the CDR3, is SAVISQKPSRDICQRGTSLTIQCQVDSQVTMMFWYRQQPGQSLTLIATANQGSEATYESGFVIDKFPISRPNLTFSTLTVSNMSPEDSSIYLCSVEDQARNTEAFFGQGTRLTVV.